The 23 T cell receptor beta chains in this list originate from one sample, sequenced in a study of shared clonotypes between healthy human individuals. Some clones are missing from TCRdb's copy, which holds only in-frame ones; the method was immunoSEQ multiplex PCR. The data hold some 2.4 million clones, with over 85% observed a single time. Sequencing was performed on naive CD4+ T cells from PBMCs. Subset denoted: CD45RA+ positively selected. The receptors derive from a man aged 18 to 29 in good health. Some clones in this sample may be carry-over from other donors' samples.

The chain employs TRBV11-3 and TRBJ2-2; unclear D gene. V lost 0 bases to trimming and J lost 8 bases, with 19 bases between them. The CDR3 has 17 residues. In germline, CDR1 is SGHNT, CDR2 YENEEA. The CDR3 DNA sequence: TGTGCCAGCAGCTTAGATATTCTAATGGGCCCTGAGGGGGAGCTGTTTTTT. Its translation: CASSLDILMGPEGELFF.

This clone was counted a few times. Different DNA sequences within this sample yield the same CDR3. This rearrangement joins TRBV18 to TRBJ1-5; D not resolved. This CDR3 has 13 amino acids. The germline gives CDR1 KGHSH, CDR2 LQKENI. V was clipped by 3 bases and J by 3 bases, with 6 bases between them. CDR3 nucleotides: TGTGCCAGCTCACCCGGCCTCAATCAGCCCCAGCATTTT. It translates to CASSPGLNQPQHF.

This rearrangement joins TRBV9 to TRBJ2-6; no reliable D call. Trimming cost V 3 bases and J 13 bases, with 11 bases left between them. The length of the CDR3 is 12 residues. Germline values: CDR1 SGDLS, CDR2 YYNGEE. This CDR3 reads CASSAPTYVLTF. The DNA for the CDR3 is TGTGCCAGCAGCGCACCCACTTATGTCCTGACTTTC.

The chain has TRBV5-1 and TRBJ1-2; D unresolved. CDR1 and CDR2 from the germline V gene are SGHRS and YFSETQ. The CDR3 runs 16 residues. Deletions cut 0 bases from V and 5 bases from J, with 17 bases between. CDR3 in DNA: TGCGCCAGCAGCTTGGCCTCAGGCATGAGTTTGTATGGCTACACCTTC. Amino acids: CASSLASGMSLYGYTF.

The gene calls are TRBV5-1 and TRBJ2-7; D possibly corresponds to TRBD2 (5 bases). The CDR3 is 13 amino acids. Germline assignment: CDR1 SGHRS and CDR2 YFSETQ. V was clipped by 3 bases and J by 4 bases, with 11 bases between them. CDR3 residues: CASSSGKEYEQYF. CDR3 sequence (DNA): TGCGCCAGCAGCTCCGGGAAAGAATACGAGCAGTACTTC. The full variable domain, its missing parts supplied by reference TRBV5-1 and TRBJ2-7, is KAGVTQTPRYLIKTRGQQVTLSCSPISGHRSVSWYQQTPGQGLQFLFEYFSETQRNKGNFPGRFSGRQFSNSRSEMNVSTLELGDSALYLCASSSGKEYEQYFGPGTRLTVT.

DNA for the CDR3: TGTGCCAGCAGCCAAATTAGCAGCCGGGTCACCGGGGAGCTGTTTTTT. Translated, it gives CASSQISSRVTGELFF. The chain joins TRBV14 to TRBJ2-2; no reliable D call. Germline V gene data show CDR1 as SGHDN and CDR2 as FVKESK. The CDR3 sequence is 16 residues long. The V gene lost 2 bases and the J gene lost 4 bases, with 14 bases spanning the gap.

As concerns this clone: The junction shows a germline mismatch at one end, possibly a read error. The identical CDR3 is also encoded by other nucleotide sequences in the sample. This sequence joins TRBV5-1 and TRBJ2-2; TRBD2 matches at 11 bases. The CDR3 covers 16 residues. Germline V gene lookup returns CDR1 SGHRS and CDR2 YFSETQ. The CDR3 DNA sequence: TGCGCTAGCAGCCCCGGAATTAGCGGGAGGGCGGAGGAGCTGTTTTTT. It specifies CASSPGISGRAEELFF.

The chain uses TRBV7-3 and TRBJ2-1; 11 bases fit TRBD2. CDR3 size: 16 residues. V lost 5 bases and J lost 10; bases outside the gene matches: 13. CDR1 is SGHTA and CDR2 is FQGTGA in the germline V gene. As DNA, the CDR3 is TGTGCCAGCAGCCTCATCGATAGCGGGAGGGCCGAAGAGCAGTTCTTC. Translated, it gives CASSLIDSGRAEEQFF.

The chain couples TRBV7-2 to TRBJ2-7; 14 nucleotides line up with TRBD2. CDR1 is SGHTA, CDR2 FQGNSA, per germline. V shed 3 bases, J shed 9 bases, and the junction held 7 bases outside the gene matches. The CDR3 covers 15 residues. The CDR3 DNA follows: TGTGCCAGCAGCTTGGGGACTAGCGGGGGCCCCGGGCAGTACTTC. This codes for CASSLGTSGGPGQYF.

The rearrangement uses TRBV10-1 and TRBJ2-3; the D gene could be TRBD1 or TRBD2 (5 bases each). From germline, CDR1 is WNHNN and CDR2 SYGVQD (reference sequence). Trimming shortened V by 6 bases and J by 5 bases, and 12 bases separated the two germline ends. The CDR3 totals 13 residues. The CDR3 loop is CASRRGVGDTQYF. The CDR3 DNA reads TGCGCCAGCAGAAGGGGAGTGGGAGATACGCAGTATTTT.

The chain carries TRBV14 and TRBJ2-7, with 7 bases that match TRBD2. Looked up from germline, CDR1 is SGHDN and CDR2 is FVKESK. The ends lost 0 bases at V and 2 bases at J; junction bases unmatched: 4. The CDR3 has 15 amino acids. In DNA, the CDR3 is TGTGCCAGCAGCCAAGATAAGGGAGGGGCCTACGAGCAGTACTTC. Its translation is CASSQDKGGAYEQYF.

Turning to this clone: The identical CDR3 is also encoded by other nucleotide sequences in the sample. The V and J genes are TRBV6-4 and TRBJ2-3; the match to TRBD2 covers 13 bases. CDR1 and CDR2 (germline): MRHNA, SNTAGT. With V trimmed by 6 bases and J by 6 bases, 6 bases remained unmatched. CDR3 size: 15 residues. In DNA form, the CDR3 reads TGTGCCAGCAGACGGACTAGCGGGAGTGGGGATACGCAGTATTTT. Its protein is CASRRTSGSGDTQYF.

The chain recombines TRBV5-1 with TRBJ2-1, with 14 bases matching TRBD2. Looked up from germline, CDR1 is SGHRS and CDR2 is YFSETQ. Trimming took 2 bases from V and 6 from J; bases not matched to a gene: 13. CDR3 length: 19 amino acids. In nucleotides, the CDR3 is TGCGCCAGCAGCTTTAGCGGGGGACTAGCGGGAGATTCTGGCAATGAGCAGTTCTTC. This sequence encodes CASSFSGGLAGDSGNEQFF.

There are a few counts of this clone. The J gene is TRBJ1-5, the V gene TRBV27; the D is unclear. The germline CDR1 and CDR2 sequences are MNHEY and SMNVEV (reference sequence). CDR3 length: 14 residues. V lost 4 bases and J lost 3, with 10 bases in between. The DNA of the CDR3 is TGTGCCAGCAGTTCGCCAGGCAACAATCAGCCCCAGCATTTT. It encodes CASSSPGNNQPQHF.

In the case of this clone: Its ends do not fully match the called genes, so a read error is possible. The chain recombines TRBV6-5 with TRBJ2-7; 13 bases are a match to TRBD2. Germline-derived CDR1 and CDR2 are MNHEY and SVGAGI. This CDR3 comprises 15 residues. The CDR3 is CAGSRLAGGNYEQYF. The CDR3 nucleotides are TGTGCCGGCAGCCGACTAGCGGGAGGAAACTACGAGCAGTACTTC.

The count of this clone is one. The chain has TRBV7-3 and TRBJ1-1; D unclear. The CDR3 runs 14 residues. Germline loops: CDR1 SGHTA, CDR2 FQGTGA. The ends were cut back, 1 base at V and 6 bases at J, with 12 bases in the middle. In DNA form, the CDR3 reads TGTGCCAGCAGCTTAAAGGCAGGAGCTGCTGAAGCTTTCTTT. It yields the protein CASSLKAGAAEAFF.

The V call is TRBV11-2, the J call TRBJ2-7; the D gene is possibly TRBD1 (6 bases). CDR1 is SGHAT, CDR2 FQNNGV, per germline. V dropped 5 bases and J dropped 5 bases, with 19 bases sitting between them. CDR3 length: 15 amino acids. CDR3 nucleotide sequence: TGTGCCAGCAGCACTAGTACCGACAGGCCCCACGAGCAGTACTTC. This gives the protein CASSTSTDRPHEQYF.

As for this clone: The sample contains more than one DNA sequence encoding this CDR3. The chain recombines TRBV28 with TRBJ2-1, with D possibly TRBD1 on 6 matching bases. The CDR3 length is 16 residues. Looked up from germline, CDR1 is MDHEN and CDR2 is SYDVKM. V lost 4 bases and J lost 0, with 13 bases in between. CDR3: CASSSRTASSYNEQFF. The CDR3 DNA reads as TGTGCCAGCAGTTCCAGGACAGCTAGCTCCTACAATGAGCAGTTCTTC.

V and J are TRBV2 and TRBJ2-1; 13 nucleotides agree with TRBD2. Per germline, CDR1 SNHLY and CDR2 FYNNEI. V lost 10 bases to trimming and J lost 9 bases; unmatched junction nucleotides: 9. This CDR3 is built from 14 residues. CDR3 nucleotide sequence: TGTGCCACCAGCCTAACTAGCGGGAGGGGTGAGCAGTTCTTC. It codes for CATSLTSGRGEQFF.

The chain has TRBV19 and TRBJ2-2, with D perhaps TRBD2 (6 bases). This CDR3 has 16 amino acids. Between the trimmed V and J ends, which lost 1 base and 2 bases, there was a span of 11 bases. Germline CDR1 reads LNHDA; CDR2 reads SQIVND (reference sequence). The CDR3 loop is CASSIGSGANTGELFF. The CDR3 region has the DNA TGTGCCAGTAGTATAGGGTCGGGAGCCAACACCGGGGAGCTGTTTTTT.

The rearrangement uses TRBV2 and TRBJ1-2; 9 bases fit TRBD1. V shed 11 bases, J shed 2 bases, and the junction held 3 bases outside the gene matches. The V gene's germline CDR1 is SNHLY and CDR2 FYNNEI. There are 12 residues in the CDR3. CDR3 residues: CAGGQGNYGYTF. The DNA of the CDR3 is TGTGCCGGAGGACAGGGGAACTATGGCTACACCTTC.

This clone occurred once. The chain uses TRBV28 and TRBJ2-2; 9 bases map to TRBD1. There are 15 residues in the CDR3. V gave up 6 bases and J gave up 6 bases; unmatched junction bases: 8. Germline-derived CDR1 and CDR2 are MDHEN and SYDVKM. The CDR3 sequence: CASSRRDRDAGELFF. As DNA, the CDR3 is TGTGCCAGCAGCCGCAGGGACAGGGATGCCGGGGAGCTGTTTTTT. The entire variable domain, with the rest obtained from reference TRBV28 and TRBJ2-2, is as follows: DVKVTQSSRYLVKRTGEKVFLECVQDMDHENMFWYRQDPGLGLRLIYFSYDVKMKEKGDIPEGYSVSREKKERFSLILESASTNQTSMYLCASSRRDRDAGELFFGEGSRLTVL.

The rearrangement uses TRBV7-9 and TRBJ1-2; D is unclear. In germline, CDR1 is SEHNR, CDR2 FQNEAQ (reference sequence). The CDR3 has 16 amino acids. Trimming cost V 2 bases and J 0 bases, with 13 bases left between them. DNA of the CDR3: TGTGCCAGCAGCTTAAATATGTGGAGTCCTAACTATGGCTACACCTTC. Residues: CASSLNMWSPNYGYTF.